These 13 T cell receptor beta chains originate from one sample sequenced in a study of CD8 T cells in Susac syndrome. Reverse transcription of about 0.5 to 1 ug RNA was carried out with random hexamers. TCRdb re-called the immunoSEQ multiplex PCR reads with MiXCR, one entry per CDR3 protein. The sample includes roughly 180,000 distinct CDR3 sequences, about 95% of them seen just once. Sequenced input: CD4+ T cells from PBMCs. All receptors come from a human donor in good health.

The rearrangement links TRBV5-1 to TRBJ2-7, with no clear D. Germline V CDR1 and CDR2: SGHRS, YFSETQ. The V gene lost 3 bases and the J gene lost 6 bases, with 13 bases spanning the gap. This CDR3 is built from 13 residues. The CDR3 nucleotides are TGCGCCAGCAGCTCTAGGAACGACGGCGAGCAGTACTTC. This gives the protein CASSSRNDGEQYF.

V gene TRBV5-1 combines with J gene TRBJ2-5; 7 nucleotides line up with TRBD1. The ends lost 2 bases at V and 7 bases at J; junction bases unmatched: 8. The CDR3 contains 14 residues. CDR1 and CDR2 (germline): SGHRS, YFSETQ. In DNA form, the CDR3 reads TGCGCCAGCAGCTTTGAAGGGGCAGGGGGGACCCAGTACTTC. Its protein product is CASSFEGAGGTQYF.

The chain combines TRBV20-1 with TRBJ1-4, with 9 bases fitting TRBD1. V was pared by 0 bases and J by 5 bases, with 1 base of the junction left unmatched. The germline CDR1 and CDR2 sequences are DFQATT and SNEGSKA (reference sequence). The CDR3 length is 14 residues. The CDR3 loop is CSARDGTGNEKLFF. For the CDR3, the DNA is TGCAGTGCTAGAGATGGGACAGGGAATGAAAAACTGTTTTTT.

The chain couples TRBV29-1 to TRBJ1-1, with D possibly matching TRBD1 (6 bases). Looked up from germline, CDR1 is SQVTM and CDR2 is ANQGSEA. CDR3 length: 13 amino acids. V lost 6 bases, J lost 3 bases, and 14 bases lay in between. Written as DNA, the CDR3 is TGCAGCGTAGAAACAGGGATGGACACTGAAGCTTTCTTT. Translating gives CSVETGMDTEAFF.

The CDR3 sequence: CASSSDATYEQYF. The CDR3 bases are TGTGCCAGCAGTTCGGACGCTACCTACGAGCAGTACTTC. The chain combines TRBV12-3 or TRBV12-4 with TRBJ2-7; D is ambiguous. The CDR3 loop spans 13 amino acids. The ends were cut back, 4 bases at V and 2 bases at J, with 9 bases in the middle.

CDR3 amino acids: CASSRDLNYGYTF. The CDR3 DNA sequence: TGCGCCAGCAGCCGAGACCTAAACTATGGCTACACCTTC. This chain links TRBV4-3 with TRBJ1-2, with D unclear. Germline loops: CDR1 LGHNA, CDR2 YSLEER. This CDR3 region has 13 residues. V was trimmed by 4 bases and J by 2 bases, leaving 8 bases between them.

In DNA form, the CDR3 reads TGCGCCAGCAGCCAAGAACTAGCTCTACAAGAGACCCAGTACTTC. Protein product: CASSQELALQETQYF. The V and J genes are TRBV4-3 and TRBJ2-5, with D perhaps TRBD2 (6 bases). Trimming cost V 0 bases and J 2 bases, with 10 bases left between them. This CDR3 contains 15 residues. The germline CDR1 and CDR2 sequences are LGHNA and YSLEER.

This chain connects TRBV3-1 to TRBJ2-1; D gene uncertain. V lost 0 bases to trimming and J lost 9 bases, with 6 bases between them. The CDR3 has 12 residues. CDR1 and CDR2 (germline): LGHDT, YNNKEL (reference sequence). The CDR3 DNA reads as TGTGCCAGCAGCCAAGATTTCTCTGAGCAGTTCTTC. The encoded protein is CASSQDFSEQFF.

This clonotype appeared a single time. The chain couples TRBV20-1 to TRBJ2-4; D not resolved. Looked up from germline, CDR1 is DFQATT and CDR2 is SNEGSKA (reference sequence). Trimming removed 3 bases from V and 0 bases from J, with 6 bases in between. The CDR3 extends over 13 amino acids. The CDR3 DNA sequence: TGCAGTGCTAGGACCCCAGCCAAAAACATTCAGTACTTC. This gives the protein CSARTPAKNIQYF.

The chain links TRBV20-1 to TRBJ2-1; tentatively, D is TRBD1 or TRBD2 (5 bases each). Trimming pared 6 bases from V and 10 bases from J, leaving 19 bases between. Germline V gives CDR1 DFQATT, CDR2 SNEGSKA (reference sequence). This CDR3 is 13 amino acids long. Written as DNA, the CDR3 is TGCAGTGCCCCCAGGGTAGGAGGAGCCGAGCAGTTCTTC. It codes for CSAPRVGGAEQFF.

The chain combines TRBV5-1 with TRBJ2-7; 7 bases map to TRBD1. Germline V gene data show CDR1 as SGHRS and CDR2 as YFSETQ. The CDR3 has 14 amino acids. Germline trimming cut 4 bases from V and 2 bases from J; bases unmatched to any gene: 6. CDR3 nucleotides: TGCGCCAGCAGCACGGACAGGTCGACCTACGAGCAGTACTTC. The encoded protein is CASSTDRSTYEQYF.

The rearrangement joins TRBV29-1 to TRBJ2-3, with 10 positions matching TRBD2. V lost 2 bases to trimming and J lost 7 bases; unmatched junction nucleotides: 3. This CDR3 contains 13 residues. Germline CDR1 is SQVTM and CDR2 is ANQGSEA. CDR3: CSVEPSGSNTQYF. The CDR3, as DNA: TGCAGCGTTGAACCTAGCGGGAGTAATACGCAGTATTTT.

The V call is TRBV5-1, the J call TRBJ2-5; no clear D. The CDR3 has 14 amino acids. Trimming pared 1 base from V and 4 bases from J, leaving 11 bases between. Germline V CDR1 and CDR2: SGHRS, YFSETQ. CDR3 protein: CASSLLGVGETQYF. CDR3 sequence (DNA): TGCGCCAGCAGCTTGCTTGGCGTCGGAGAGACCCAGTACTTC.